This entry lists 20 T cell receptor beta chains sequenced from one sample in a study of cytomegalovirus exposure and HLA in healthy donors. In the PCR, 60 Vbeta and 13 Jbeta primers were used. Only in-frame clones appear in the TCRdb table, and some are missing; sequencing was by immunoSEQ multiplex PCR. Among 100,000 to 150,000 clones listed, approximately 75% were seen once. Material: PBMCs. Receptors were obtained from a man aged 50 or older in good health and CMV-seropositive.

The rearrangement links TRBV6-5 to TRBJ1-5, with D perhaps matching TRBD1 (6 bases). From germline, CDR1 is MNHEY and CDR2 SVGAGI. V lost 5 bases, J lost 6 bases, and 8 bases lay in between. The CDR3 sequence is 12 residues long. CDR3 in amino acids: CASSTRGQPQHF. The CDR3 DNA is TGTGCCAGCAGTACCAGGGGTCAGCCCCAGCATTTT.

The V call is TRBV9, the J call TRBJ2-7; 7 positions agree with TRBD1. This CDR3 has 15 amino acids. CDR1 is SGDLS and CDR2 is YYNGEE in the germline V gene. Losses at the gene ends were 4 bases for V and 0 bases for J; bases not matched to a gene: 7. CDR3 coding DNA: TGTGCCAGCAGCCTGACAGGGAAGACCTCCTACGAGCAGTACTTC. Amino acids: CASSLTGKTSYEQYF.

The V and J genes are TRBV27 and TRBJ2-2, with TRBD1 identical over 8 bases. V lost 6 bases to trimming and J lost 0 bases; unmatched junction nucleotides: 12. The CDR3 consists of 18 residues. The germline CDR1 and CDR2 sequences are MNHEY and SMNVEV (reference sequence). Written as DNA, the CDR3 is TGTGCCAGCAGACGAAAGAAGCAGGGGGCGACGAACACCGGGGAGCTGTTTTTT. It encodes CASRRKKQGATNTGELFF.

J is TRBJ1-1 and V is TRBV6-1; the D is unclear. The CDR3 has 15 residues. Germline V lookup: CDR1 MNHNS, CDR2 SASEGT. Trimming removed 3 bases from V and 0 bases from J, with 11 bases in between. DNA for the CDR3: TGTGCCAGCAGTGACCCAGGCGGGATGAACACTGAAGCTTTCTTT. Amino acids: CASSDPGGMNTEAFF.

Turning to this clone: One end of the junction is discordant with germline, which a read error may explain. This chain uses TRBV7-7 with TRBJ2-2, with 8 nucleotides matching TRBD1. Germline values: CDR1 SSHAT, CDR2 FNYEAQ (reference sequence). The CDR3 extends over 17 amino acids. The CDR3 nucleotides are TGTGCTAGCAGCCACATCAGGGACAGGACGAACACCGGGGAGCTGTTTTTT. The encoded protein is CASSHIRDRTNTGELFF. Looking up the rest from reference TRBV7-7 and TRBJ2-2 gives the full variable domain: GAGVSQSPRYKVTKRGQDVTLRCDPISSHATLYWYQQALGQGPEFLTYFNYEAQPDKSGLPSDRFSAERPEGSISTLTIQRTEQRDSAMYRCASSHIRDRTNTGELFFGEGSRLTVL.

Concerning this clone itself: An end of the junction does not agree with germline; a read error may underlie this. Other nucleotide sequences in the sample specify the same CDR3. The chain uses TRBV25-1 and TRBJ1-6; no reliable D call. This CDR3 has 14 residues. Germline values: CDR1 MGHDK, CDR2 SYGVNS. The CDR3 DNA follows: TGTGCCAGCAGTGAGGTTAGAGGGAATTCCCCCCTCCACTTT. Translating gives CASSEVRGNSPLHF.

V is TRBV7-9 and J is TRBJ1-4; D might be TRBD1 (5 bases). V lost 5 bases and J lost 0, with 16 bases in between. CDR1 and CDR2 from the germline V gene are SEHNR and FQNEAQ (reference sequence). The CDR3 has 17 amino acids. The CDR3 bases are TGTGCCAGCAGCACTTATCGACAGTTTGCAACTAATGAAAAACTGTTTTTT. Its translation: CASSTYRQFATNEKLFF.

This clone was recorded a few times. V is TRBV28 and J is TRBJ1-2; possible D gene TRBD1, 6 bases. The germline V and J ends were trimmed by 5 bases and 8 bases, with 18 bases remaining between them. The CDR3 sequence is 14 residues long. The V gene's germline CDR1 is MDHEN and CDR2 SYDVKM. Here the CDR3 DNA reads TGTGCCAGCAGTCTTACAGGGTTATGGAGGGGCTACACCTTC. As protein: CASSLTGLWRGYTF.

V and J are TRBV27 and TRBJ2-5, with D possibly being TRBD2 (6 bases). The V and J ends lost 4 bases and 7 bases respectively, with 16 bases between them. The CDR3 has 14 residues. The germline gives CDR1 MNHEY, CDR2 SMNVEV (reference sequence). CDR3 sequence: CASSWTGQAGTQYF. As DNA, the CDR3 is TGTGCCAGCAGTTGGACCGGGCAAGCGGGGACCCAGTACTTC.

The CDR3 sequence is CASSFSGGVGNEQFF. The CDR3 DNA sequence: TGTGCCAGCAGTTTTAGCGGGGGGGTCGGCAATGAGCAGTTCTTC. This chain links TRBV2 with TRBJ2-1; 11 nucleotides align to TRBD2. This CDR3 spans 15 amino acids. Germline values: CDR1 SNHLY, CDR2 FYNNEI. With 5 bases clipped from V and 6 bases from J, the junction kept 6 bases outside the gene matches.

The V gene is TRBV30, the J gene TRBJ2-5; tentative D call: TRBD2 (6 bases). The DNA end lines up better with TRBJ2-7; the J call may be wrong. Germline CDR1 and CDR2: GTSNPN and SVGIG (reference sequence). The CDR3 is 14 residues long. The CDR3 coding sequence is TGTGCCTGCGGGAGATTCGGGATCTCCTACGAGCAGTACTTC. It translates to CACGRFGISYEQYF.

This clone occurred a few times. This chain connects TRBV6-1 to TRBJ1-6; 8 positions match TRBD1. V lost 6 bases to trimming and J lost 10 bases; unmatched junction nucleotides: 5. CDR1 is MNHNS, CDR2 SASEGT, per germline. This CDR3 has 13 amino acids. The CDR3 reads CASSDRGRSPLHF. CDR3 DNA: TGTGCCAGCAGCGACAGGGGACGGTCACCCCTCCACTTT.

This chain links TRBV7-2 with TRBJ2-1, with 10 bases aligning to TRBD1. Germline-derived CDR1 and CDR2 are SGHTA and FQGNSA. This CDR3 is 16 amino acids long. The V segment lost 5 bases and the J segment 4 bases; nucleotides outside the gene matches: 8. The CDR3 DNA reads TGTGCCAGCAGCCTACTATCGGGACAGGGGTACAATGAGCAGTTCTTC. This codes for CASSLLSGQGYNEQFF.

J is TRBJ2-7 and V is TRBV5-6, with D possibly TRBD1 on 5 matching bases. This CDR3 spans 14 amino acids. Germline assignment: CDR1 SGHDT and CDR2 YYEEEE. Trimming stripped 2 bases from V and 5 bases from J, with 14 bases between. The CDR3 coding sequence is TGTGCCAGCAGCTTACAGGCTGCGATGCACGAGCAGTACTTC. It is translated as CASSLQAAMHEQYF.

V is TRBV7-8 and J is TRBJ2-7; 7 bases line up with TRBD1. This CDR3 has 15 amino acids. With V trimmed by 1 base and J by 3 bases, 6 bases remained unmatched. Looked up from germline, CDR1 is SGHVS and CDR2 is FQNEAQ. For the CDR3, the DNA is TGTGCCAGCAGCTTAGGGACAGGTCGCGGCTACGAGCAGTACTTC. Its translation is CASSLGTGRGYEQYF.

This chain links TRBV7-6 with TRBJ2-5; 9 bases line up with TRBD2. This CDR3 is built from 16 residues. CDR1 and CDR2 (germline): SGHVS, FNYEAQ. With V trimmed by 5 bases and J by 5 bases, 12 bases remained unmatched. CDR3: CASSLISGSGRETQYF. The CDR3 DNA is TGTGCCAGCAGCCTAATTAGCGGGAGTGGACGTGAGACCCAGTACTTC.

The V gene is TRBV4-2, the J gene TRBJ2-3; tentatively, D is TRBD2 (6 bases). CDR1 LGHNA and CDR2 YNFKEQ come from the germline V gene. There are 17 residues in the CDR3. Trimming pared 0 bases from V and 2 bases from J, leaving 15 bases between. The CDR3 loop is CASSQDAWDSLTDTQYF. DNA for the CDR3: TGTGCCAGCAGCCAAGATGCGTGGGACTCGCTCACAGATACGCAGTATTTT.

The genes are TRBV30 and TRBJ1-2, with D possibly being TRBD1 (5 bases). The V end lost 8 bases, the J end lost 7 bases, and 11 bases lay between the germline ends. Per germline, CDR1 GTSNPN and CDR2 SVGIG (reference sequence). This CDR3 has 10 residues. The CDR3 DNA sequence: TGTGCCCGAAGGGGACTTGGCTACACCTTC. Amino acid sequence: CARRGLGYTF.

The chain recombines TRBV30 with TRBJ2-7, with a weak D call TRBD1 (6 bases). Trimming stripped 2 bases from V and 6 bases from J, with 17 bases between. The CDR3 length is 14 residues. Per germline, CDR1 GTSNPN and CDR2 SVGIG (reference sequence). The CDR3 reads CAWSRGRGRVEQYF. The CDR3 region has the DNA TGTGCCTGGAGTCGGGGCAGGGGCCGTGTCGAGCAGTACTTC.

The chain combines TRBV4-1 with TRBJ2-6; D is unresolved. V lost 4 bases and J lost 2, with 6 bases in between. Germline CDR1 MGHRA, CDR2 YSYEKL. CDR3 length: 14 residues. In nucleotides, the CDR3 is TGCGCCAGCAGCCTCTTAGCTGGGGCCAACGTCCTGACTTTC. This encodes CASSLLAGANVLTF.